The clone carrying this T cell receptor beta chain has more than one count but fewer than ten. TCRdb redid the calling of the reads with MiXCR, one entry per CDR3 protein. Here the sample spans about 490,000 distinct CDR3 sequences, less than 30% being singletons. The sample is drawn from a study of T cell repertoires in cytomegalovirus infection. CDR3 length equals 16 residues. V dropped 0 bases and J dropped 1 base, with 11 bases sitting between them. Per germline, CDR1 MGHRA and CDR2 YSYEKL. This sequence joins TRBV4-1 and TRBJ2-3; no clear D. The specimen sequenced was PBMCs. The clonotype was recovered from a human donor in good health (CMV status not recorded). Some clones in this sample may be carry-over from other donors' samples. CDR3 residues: CASSQESIGRTDTQYF. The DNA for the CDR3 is TGCGCCAGCAGCCAAGAGAGCATTGGCCGCACAGATACGCAGTATTTT.